The entry below describes one TCR beta chain. What it recognizes is unknown. The CDR3 loop spans 15 amino acids. Trimming stripped 7 bases from V and 5 bases from J, with 20 bases between. Germline loops: CDR1 SGHVS, CDR2 FQNEAQ. The sample is drawn from a study of CD8+CD57+ T cells in acquired aplastic anemia. In the study overall: Yields of DNA that came from sorted CD4+ and CD8+ cells averaged approximately 3.2 ug. CD4+ cells from healthy donors averaged roughly 11 million reads. Study-wide results and limits: Patients had roughly 29 CD8+ CDR3 sequences in common with controls (the shared set).

Genomic DNA served as template for TCR beta VDJ and CDR3 profiling. TCRdb processed the reads anew with MiXCR; each CDR3 protein has one entry. The table records some 210,000 distinct CDR3 sequences, 60% to 65% of them present only once. J is TRBJ1-1 and V is TRBV7-8, with unresolved D. The TCR comes from a human donor in good health. The sequenced material came from sorted CD4+, CD8+, or CD8+CD57+ T cells (not recorded which) from PBMCs. The CDR3 spells CASTTPAGSGTEAFF. The CDR3 coding sequence is TGTGCCAGCACAACACCTGCGGGTAGTGGGACTGAAGCTTTCTTT.